Following are 30 T cell receptor beta chains from one sample sequenced in a study of T cell responses to AZD1222 COVID-19 vaccine. Data came from immunoSEQ multiplex PCR; TCRdb stores just in-frame clones and leaves some out. The profile shows 180,000 or so clones, just over 85% of them singletons. The material was peripheral blood, obtained on day 0 of AZD1222 vaccination. The origin of the receptors is an adult in good health.

This chain uses TRBV6-6 with TRBJ2-1; TRBD2 matches 7 bases. CDR1 MNHNY and CDR2 SVGAGI come from the germline V gene (reference sequence). Trimming cost V 0 bases and J 6 bases; bases outside gene matches: 5. This CDR3 spans 15 amino acids. CDR3 region: CASSYSAGEVNEQFF. The CDR3 DNA sequence: TGTGCCAGCAGTTACTCGGCGGGGGAGGTCAATGAGCAGTTCTTC.

This chain links TRBV6-2 or TRBV6-3 with TRBJ1-1, with 8 bases lining up with TRBD1. The V gene end was trimmed by 4 bases and the J gene end by 3 bases; junction bases not matched to a gene: 4. Per germline, CDR1 MNHEY and CDR2 SVGEGT. The length of the CDR3 is 14 residues. This chain's CDR3 is CASSLQGADTEAFF. CDR3 DNA sequence: TGTGCCAGCAGTTTGCAGGGGGCGGACACTGAAGCTTTCTTT.

This clone came up once. J is TRBJ2-3 and V is TRBV2; either TRBD1 or TRBD2 may supply D (5 bases each). Trimming shortened V by 7 bases and J by 3 bases, and 11 bases separated the two germline ends. This CDR3 is 13 amino acids long. Per germline, CDR1 SNHLY and CDR2 FYNNEI. CDR3 sequence (DNA): TGTGCCAGCAACGGGGCAGGAACAGATACGCAGTATTTT. Its translation: CASNGAGTDTQYF.

This clone was picked up one time. The chain links TRBV21-1 to TRBJ1-1. TRBV21-1 is a pseudogene. The CDR3 has 13 residues. The CDR3 loop reads CASSKARGAEAFF. In DNA form, the CDR3 reads TGTGCCAGCAGCAAAGCGCGAGGGGCTGAAGCTTTCTTT.

The chain uses TRBV5-1 and TRBJ1-6; tentatively, D is TRBD1 (5 bases). Germline assignment: CDR1 SGHRS and CDR2 YFSETQ. V was shortened by 0 bases and J by 8 bases, with 12 bases between the two germline ends. The CDR3 is 15 residues long. The CDR3 DNA reads TGCGCCAGCAGCTTGGGTCATGGAGGGGATTCACCCCTCCACTTT. It codes for CASSLGHGGDSPLHF.

The V and J genes are TRBV2 and TRBJ2-6, with D possibly being TRBD2 (5 bases). The length of the CDR3 is 16 residues. Germline CDR1 and CDR2: SNHLY and FYNNEI. V was cut by 8 bases and J by 0 bases, with 14 bases left in between. CDR3 amino acids: CASQRTVLSGANVLTF. The DNA of the CDR3 is TGTGCCAGCCAAAGGACTGTCCTCTCTGGGGCCAACGTCCTGACTTTC.

This chain connects TRBV27 to TRBJ2-6; D is unclear. V was clipped by 5 bases and J by 2 bases, with 10 bases between them. From germline, CDR1 is MNHEY and CDR2 SMNVEV (reference sequence). The CDR3 has 15 residues. CDR3 loop: CASSQRLTGANVLTF. DNA of the CDR3: TGTGCCAGCAGTCAAAGGCTTACTGGGGCCAACGTCCTGACTTTC.

This chain links TRBV19 with TRBJ1-2; 9 nucleotides agree with TRBD1. Germline V gene lookup returns CDR1 LNHDA and CDR2 SQIVND (reference sequence). CDR3 length: 17 amino acids. Losses at the gene ends were 5 bases for V and 6 bases for J; bases not matched to a gene: 16. The CDR3 protein is CASSSLRTGAKKDGYTF. CDR3 nucleotide sequence: TGTGCCAGTAGTTCGCTAAGGACAGGGGCGAAAAAAGATGGCTACACCTTC.

The chain is built from TRBV4-1 and TRBJ2-2; TRBD1 aligns across 7 bases. V shed 5 bases, J shed 6 bases, and the junction held 6 bases outside the gene matches. Germline CDR1 and CDR2: MGHRA and YSYEKL. This CDR3 spans 14 amino acids. In nucleotides, the CDR3 is TGCGCCAGCAGCTACCGACAGGGTGCCGGGGAGCTGTTTTTT. Its translation is CASSYRQGAGELFF.

The V call is TRBV19, the J call TRBJ1-1; no definite D call. CDR3 size: 14 residues. The V and J ends lost 0 bases and 0 bases respectively, with 5 bases between them. Germline V gene lookup returns CDR1 LNHDA and CDR2 SQIVND (reference sequence). The CDR3 region has the DNA TGTGCCAGTAGTATAGAGACCTTGAACACTGAAGCTTTCTTT. Amino acid sequence: CASSIETLNTEAFF.

CDR3 in DNA: TGCAGTGCTAGTTGGTTCGGACGGAGCTCTGGAAACACCATATATTTT. This sequence encodes CSASWFGRSSGNTIYF. The chain joins TRBV20-1 to TRBJ1-3, with D uncertain. The CDR3 spans 16 residues. In germline, CDR1 is DFQATT, CDR2 SNEGSKA (reference sequence). The ends were cut back, 3 bases at V and 0 bases at J, with 15 bases in the middle.

This sequence joins TRBV5-6 and TRBJ1-1; TRBD1 matches at 10 bases. Germline V CDR1 and CDR2: SGHDT, YYEEEE. The length of the CDR3 is 14 residues. Trimming took 4 bases from V and 6 from J; bases not matched to a gene: 6. The CDR3 DNA reads TGTGCCAGCAGCGGGGGACAGGGGAAGCCTGAAGCTTTCTTT. Its translation: CASSGGQGKPEAFF. The entire variable domain, with the rest obtained from reference TRBV5-6 and TRBJ1-1, is as follows: DAGVTQSPTHLIKTRGQQVTLRCSPKSGHDTVSWYQQALGQGPQFIFQYYEEEERQRGNFPDRFSGHQFPNYSSELNVNALLLGDSALYLCASSGGQGKPEAFFGQGTRLTVV.

The V and J genes are TRBV19 and TRBJ1-1; D is unresolved. This CDR3 comprises 14 residues. Trimming shortened V by 8 bases and J by 1 base, and 14 bases separated the two germline ends. CDR1 LNHDA and CDR2 SQIVND come from the germline V gene (reference sequence). CDR3 sequence (DNA): TGTGCCAGTGATTCCAGCGGGGAGAACACTGAAGCTTTCTTT. Translation: CASDSSGENTEAFF.

This rearrangement joins TRBV5-1 to TRBJ1-6; 11 nucleotides line up with TRBD1. The CDR3 loop spans 14 amino acids. Unmatched junction bases numbered 9, after V lost 5 bases and J lost 14 bases. CDR1 is SGHRS and CDR2 is YFSETQ in the germline V gene. Written as DNA, the CDR3 is TGCGCCAGCAGTTGGGGACAGGGGGTGATCACCCTCCACTTT. Translating it yields CASSWGQGVITLHF.

This sequence joins TRBV2 and TRBJ1-1; maybe TRBD1 (5 bases). Germline assignment: CDR1 SNHLY and CDR2 FYNNEI. V gave up 2 bases and J gave up 1 base, with 8 bases separating them. The CDR3 runs 14 residues. The CDR3 here is CASSESGTNTEAFF. The CDR3 DNA reads TGTGCCAGCAGTGAATCGGGGACGAACACTGAAGCTTTCTTT.

The chain combines TRBV9 with TRBJ1-2, with TRBD1 as a possible D gene (5 bases). This CDR3 region has 12 residues. The germline V gene has CDR1 SGDLS and CDR2 YYNGEE. V was clipped by 7 bases and J by 1 base, with 8 bases between them. The CDR3 region is CASDDSNYGYTF. The CDR3 DNA reads as TGTGCCAGCGATGACAGTAACTATGGCTACACCTTC.

The rearrangement uses TRBV7-2 and TRBJ1-2; 8 nucleotides line up with TRBD1. CDR1 is SGHTA, CDR2 FQGNSA, per germline. The CDR3 consists of 15 residues. J lost 3 bases, V lost 5 bases, and 8 bases had no gene match. Written as DNA, the CDR3 is TGTGCCAGCAGCCCAGGGGGCAGGGAATACTATGGCTACACCTTC. It yields the protein CASSPGGREYYGYTF.

The V and J genes are TRBV7-3 and TRBJ1-4; D is possibly TRBD1 (6 bases). Looked up from germline, CDR1 is SGHTA and CDR2 is FQGTGA. Trimming took off 4 bases at V and 7 bases at J, with 16 bases between the two ends. This CDR3 contains 15 residues. The CDR3 DNA sequence: TGTGCCAGCAGCTCCCCGGGACATAGAGTTGAAAAACTGTTTTTT. It encodes CASSSPGHRVEKLFF.

The chain has TRBV30 and TRBJ1-4; D is unresolved. The CDR3 length is 14 residues. Germline lookup yields CDR1 GTSNPN and CDR2 SVGIG (reference sequence). V was shortened by 0 bases and J by 5 bases, with 10 bases between the two germline ends. The CDR3 is CAWSVQRANEKLFF. CDR3 sequence (DNA): TGTGCCTGGAGTGTACAGAGGGCCAATGAAAAACTGTTTTTT.

This clone is a singleton in its sample. The chain combines TRBV6-5 with TRBJ1-5, with D possibly matching TRBD1 (5 bases). Trimming shortened V by 7 bases and J by 2 bases, and 15 bases separated the two germline ends. This CDR3 spans 15 amino acids. Germline-derived CDR1 and CDR2 are MNHEY and SVGAGI. The CDR3 DNA follows: TGTGCCAGCAAAACTGGGGCATTACGCAATCAGCCCCAGCATTTT. This translates into CASKTGALRNQPQHF.

The gene calls are TRBV10-1 and TRBJ2-7; 9 bases agree with TRBD1. The germline gives CDR1 WNHNN, CDR2 SYGVQD (reference sequence). Germline trimming cut 5 bases from V and 1 base from J; bases unmatched to any gene: 3. The length of the CDR3 is 14 residues. The CDR3 is CASSTGTGSYEQYF. The CDR3 DNA sequence: TGCGCCAGCAGTACCGGGACAGGGTCCTACGAGCAGTACTTC.

This chain links TRBV6-2 or TRBV6-3 with TRBJ1-2, with no clear D. V lost 6 bases, J lost 8 bases, and 10 bases lay in between. Germline assignment: CDR1 MNHEY and CDR2 SVGEGT. The CDR3 is 11 amino acids. The CDR3 loop reads CASSQRGGYTF. CDR3 coding DNA: TGTGCCAGCAGCCAACGGGGAGGCTACACCTTC.

The chain combines TRBV24-1 with TRBJ2-3; D perhaps matches TRBD1 (5 bases). Trimming shortened V by 9 bases and J by 0 bases, and 6 bases separated the two germline ends. Germline V lookup: CDR1 KGHDR, CDR2 SFDVKD. The CDR3 runs 12 residues. The CDR3 region is CATGASTDTQYF. DNA of the CDR3: TGTGCCACCGGGGCCAGCACAGATACGCAGTATTTT.

V gene TRBV4-1 combines with J gene TRBJ1-5; no clear D. The CDR3 is 15 residues long. Between the trimmed V and J ends, which lost 3 bases and 0 bases, there was a span of 9 bases. Germline CDR1 is MGHRA and CDR2 is YSYEKL. CDR3: CASSQDQNSNQPQHF. The DNA of the CDR3 is TGCGCCAGCAGCCAGGATCAAAATAGCAATCAGCCCCAGCATTTT.

The chain combines TRBV30 with TRBJ2-5; the match to TRBD1 covers 7 bases. After removal of 3 bases from V and 2 bases from J, the junction contained 12 bases not matched to a gene. CDR1 and CDR2 from the germline V gene are GTSNPN and SVGIG (reference sequence). The CDR3 covers 16 residues. The CDR3 region has the DNA TGTGCCTGGAGACAGAGGGACAGACCACTTCAAGAGACCCAGTACTTC. Residues: CAWRQRDRPLQETQYF.

This chain connects TRBV2 to TRBJ2-1; D unclear. The germline CDR1 and CDR2 sequences are SNHLY and FYNNEI. This CDR3 is 11 amino acids long. V was trimmed by 4 bases and J by 10 bases, leaving 8 bases between them. CDR3 amino acids: CASSGGVEQFF. DNA of the CDR3: TGTGCCAGCAGTGGTGGAGTGGAGCAGTTCTTC.

This clone came up a few times. This chain connects TRBV14 to TRBJ2-7; D possibly matches TRBD1 or TRBD2 (5 bases each). This CDR3 is 14 amino acids long. V was cut by 3 bases and J by 6 bases, with 15 bases left in between. The V gene's germline CDR1 is SGHDN and CDR2 FVKESK. CDR3 in amino acids: CASSQGVNSREQYF. The CDR3 nucleotides are TGTGCCAGCAGCCAGGGGGTTAATTCTCGCGAGCAGTACTTC.

The CDR3 nucleotides read TGTGCCAGCAGCGATCGAGGGCGGGGGAGCACAGATACGCAGTATTTT. Translation gives CASSDRGRGSTDTQYF. V and J are TRBV7-2 and TRBJ2-3; the match to TRBD2 covers 7 bases. V dropped 5 bases and J dropped 0; count of bases not matched to a gene: 8. From germline, CDR1 is SGHTA and CDR2 FQGNSA. The CDR3 length is 16 residues.

The chain uses TRBV4-1 and TRBJ1-4, with a weak D call TRBD1 (6 bases). This CDR3 has 17 amino acids. V lost 4 bases and J 0 bases, leaving 15 bases between the germline ends. Per germline, CDR1 MGHRA and CDR2 YSYEKL. The CDR3 DNA follows: TGCGCCAGCAGCCGGTGGGGACAAACTGCAACTAATGAAAAACTGTTTTTT. Amino acid sequence: CASSRWGQTATNEKLFF.

The chain recombines TRBV11-2 with TRBJ2-2, with 8 positions matching TRBD1. This CDR3 is 14 amino acids long. With 7 bases clipped from V and 6 bases from J, the junction kept 7 bases outside the gene matches. Germline CDR1 reads SGHAT; CDR2 reads FQNNGV. The CDR3 region is CASTGQGWSGELFF. DNA of the CDR3: TGTGCCAGCACCGGACAGGGTTGGTCCGGGGAGCTGTTTTTT.